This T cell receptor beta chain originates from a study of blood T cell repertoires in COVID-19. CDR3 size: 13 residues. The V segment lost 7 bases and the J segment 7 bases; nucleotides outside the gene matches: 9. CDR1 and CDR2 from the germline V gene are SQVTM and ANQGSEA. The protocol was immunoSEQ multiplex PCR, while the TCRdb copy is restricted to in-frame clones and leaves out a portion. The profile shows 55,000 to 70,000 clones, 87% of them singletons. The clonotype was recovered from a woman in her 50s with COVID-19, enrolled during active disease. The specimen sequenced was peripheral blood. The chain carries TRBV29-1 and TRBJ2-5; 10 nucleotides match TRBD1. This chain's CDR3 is CSANRDRGRTQYF. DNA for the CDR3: TGCAGCGCCAACCGGGACAGGGGTCGGACCCAGTACTTC.